These T cell receptor beta chains were read from a single sample in a study of CD8 T cells in ankylosing spondylitis. TCRdb re-called the 5' RACE reads through MiXCR, storing one row per CDR3 protein. The data hold 130,000 or so distinct CDR3 sequences, with roughly 11% observed a single time. Material for sequencing was blood, either unsorted or a sorted T cell fraction (not recorded which). Receptors originate from a female donor with ankylosing spondylitis or in good health (not recorded which). Both conserved end residues are part of each CDR3. The order of the fields is clone size, V gene, D gene, J gene, CDR3 DNA, CDR3 protein. A D gene is named only where the DNA matches it firmly. Size tells how often a clone was seen (once, few, many) or the class of an expanded clone, and some rows leave it out.

many	TRBV29-1	.	TRBJ2-3	TGCAGCGTTCGCCCAGCAGATACGCAGTATTTT	CSVRPADTQYF
few	TRBV7-8	.	TRBJ2-7	TGTGCCAGCAGCTTAGGGGGGAAGGCCTACGAGCAGTACTTC	CASSLGGKAYEQYF
many	TRBV20-1	.	TRBJ2-5	TGCAGTGCTAGTCAAAGATCCGGGAGTCGAAGGGAGACCCAGTACTTC	CSASQRSGSRRETQYF
.	TRBV6-2/TRBV6-3	.	TRBJ2-6	TGTGCCAGCAGTTACCGGGGAGCTGGGGCCAACGTCCTGAGTTTC	CASSYRGAGANVLSF
many	TRBV13	.	TRBJ1-1	TGTGCCGCCGGCAGGACGATTGAAGCTTTCTTT	CAAGRTIEAFF
many	TRBV20-1	TRBD2	TRBJ2-3	TGCAGTGTTGAGACTAGCGGGGGGGTAACAGATACGCAGTATTTT	CSVETSGGVTDTQYF
.	TRBV7-3	.	TRBJ1-2	TGTGCCAGCAGCGAGTACGTTAATACTGGCTACACCTTC	CASSEYVNTGYTF
many	TRBV27	.	TRBJ2-5	TGTGCCAGCAGTTTATTTCTTAAAGAGACCCAGTACTTC	CASSLFLKETQYF
.	TRBV11-2	TRBD1	TRBJ2-2	TGTGCCAGCAGCATTGGACAGGCCGCCTACACCGGGGAGCTGTTTTTT	CASSIGQAAYTGELFF
many	TRBV24-1	TRBD1	TRBJ2-1	TGTGCCACCAGCTCCGACAGGGGATTGCTATCCCACCTCAATGAGCAGTTCTTC	CATSSDRGLLSHLNEQFF
many	TRBV12-3/TRBV12-4	.	TRBJ1-1	TGTGCCAGCAGACTCTCCGGACAGAACACTGAAGCTTTCTTT	CASRLSGQNTEAFF
many	TRBV5-1	.	TRBJ1-1	TGCGCCAGCAGCTTGGCTAATAGCGGGGGTAAACCTGAAGCTTTCTTT	CASSLANSGGKPEAFF
.	TRBV6-2/TRBV6-3	.	TRBJ1-1	TGTGCCAGCAGTTACTCGGAGGGCCTGAACACTGAAGCTTTCTTT	CASSYSEGLNTEAFF
many	TRBV30	.	TRBJ1-1	TGTGCCTGGAGCCCAGAGAACACTGAAGCTTTCTTT	CAWSPENTEAFF
many	TRBV20-1	TRBD1	TRBJ2-5	TGCAGTGGCGCCGGACAGGGAGAGACCCAGTACTTC	CSGAGQGETQYF
many	TRBV20-1	TRBD2	TRBJ2-5	TGCAGTGGGACGGGACTAACGCAAGAGACCCAGTACTTC	CSGTGLTQETQYF
many	TRBV20-1	.	TRBJ1-1	TGCAGTGCCGAAGACGAGGGCACTGAAGCTTTCTTT	CSAEDEGTEAFF
.	TRBV30	.	TRBJ1-4	TGTGCCTGGAGTCACAACAATGAAAAACTGTTTTTT	CAWSHNNEKLFF
many	TRBV12-3/TRBV12-4	.	TRBJ2-3	TGTGCCAGCAGGCCTATCGGCACAGATACGCAGTATTTT	CASRPIGTDTQYF
many	TRBV29-1	TRBD1	TRBJ1-2	TGCAGCGTTGCAGGGGGTAATGGCTACACCTTC	CSVAGGNGYTF
many	TRBV18	.	TRBJ1-5	TGTGCCAGCTCACGAGAGGGGCCCATTAGCAATCAGCCCCAGCATTTT	CASSREGPISNQPQHF
many	TRBV5-1	.	TRBJ2-2	TGCGCCAGCAGCTTAGTTATGGGAGACACCGGGGAGCTGTTTTTT	CASSLVMGDTGELFF
many	TRBV10-3	.	TRBJ2-2	TGTGCCATCAGCGAAAGGACGGCCTTACCCGGGGAGCTGTTTTTT	CAISERTALPGELFF
.	TRBV28	TRBD2	TRBJ2-3	TGTGCCAGCAGCCACACCCTAGCGGGGGGTGGAGATACGCAGTATTTT	CASSHTLAGGGDTQYF
many	TRBV20-1	.	TRBJ2-1	TGCAGTGCTAGAGATCCAGCCGTGAAAGGGACCTACAATGAGCAGTTCTTC	CSARDPAVKGTYNEQFF
many	TRBV29-1	TRBD1	TRBJ2-4	TGCAGCGTTGAAGGGACAGGGATTCAGTACTTC	CSVEGTGIQYF
many	TRBV7-9	.	TRBJ1-6	TGTGCCAGCAGAGGCAGTTCAGGCTCACCCCTCCACTTT	CASRGSSGSPLHF
few	TRBV5-6	TRBD1	TRBJ2-7	TGTGCCAGCAGCTTGGTCGAGACAGGGATCGAGCAGTACTTC	CASSLVETGIEQYF
few	TRBV6-5	.	TRBJ1-2	TGTGCCAGCAGTTACTCAGGGTCTGGTGGCTACACCTTC	CASSYSGSGGYTF
many	TRBV29-1	.	TRBJ2-7	TGCAGCGTTGTCTCGGGCCGAGCGGGCTACGAGCAGTACTTC	CSVVSGRAGYEQYF
few	TRBV19	.	TRBJ1-2	TGTGCCAGTAGTACCGGACTGATCTATGGCTACACCTTC	CASSTGLIYGYTF
many	TRBV30	TRBD1	TRBJ1-5	TGTGCCTGGAGTGTTTCAGGGGGCGGTCAGCCCCAGCATTTT	CAWSVSGGGQPQHF
few	TRBV5-1	TRBD1	TRBJ1-1	TGCGCCAGCAGCTTGGGACAGGGGTTGGAGACTGAAGCTTTCTTT	CASSLGQGLETEAFF
many	TRBV5-1	.	TRBJ1-2	TGCGCCAGCAGCCCCCCCGGGGGTGGCTACACCTTC	CASSPPGGGYTF
.	TRBV10-3	TRBD2	TRBJ2-3	TGTGCCATCGCAGAGGGACTAGCGACTAACACAGATACGCAGTATTTT	CAIAEGLATNTDTQYF
many	TRBV12-3/TRBV12-4	.	TRBJ1-3	TGTGCCAGCTTGGGTAGTTCAAGAAACACCATATATTTT	CASLGSSRNTIYF
many	TRBV5-1	TRBD2	TRBJ2-2	TGCGCCAGCAGCAGCGGGGCTCGGACCGGGGAGCTGTTTTTT	CASSSGARTGELFF
many	TRBV27	.	TRBJ1-3	TGTGCCAGCAGTTTATACGGGGTCGGAAACACCATATATTTT	CASSLYGVGNTIYF
many	TRBV19	.	TRBJ1-1	TGTGCCAGTAGTATGGGAACAGGGGAAGCTTTCTTT	CASSMGTGEAFF
many	TRBV11-2	.	TRBJ2-1	TGTGCCAGCAGCCCCAACTGGGGGACTGAGCAGTTCTTC	CASSPNWGTEQFF
many	TRBV12-3/TRBV12-4	.	TRBJ2-1	TGTGCCAGCAGTTTATGGCGGAGCTCCTACAATGAGCAGTTCTTC	CASSLWRSSYNEQFF
many	TRBV7-2	TRBD2	TRBJ2-7	TGTGCCAGCAGCTTACTACCGGGACTAGCGAGTTCCGAGCAGTACTTC	CASSLLPGLASSEQYF
many	TRBV7-9	TRBD1	TRBJ1-4	TGTGCCAGCAGCCCAGGGGACAGGGGAGTTGAAAAACTGTTTTTT	CASSPGDRGVEKLFF
many	TRBV6-1	.	TRBJ2-5	TGTGCCAGCAGCCTAACGGGGTACCAAGAGACCCAGTACTTC	CASSLTGYQETQYF
few	TRBV18	.	TRBJ1-1	TGTGCCAGCTCCCCGGCCACAGGACAACCTGAAGCTTTCTTT	CASSPATGQPEAFF
many	TRBV10-3	.	TRBJ1-1	TGTGCCATCAGTGAGTCGCGGGGGGCGGGGGACACTGAAGCTTTCTTT	CAISESRGAGDTEAFF
few	TRBV4-1	TRBD1	TRBJ1-1	TGCGCCAGCAGCCAAGGATGGGACAGGGGCGGCACTGAAGCTTTCTTT	CASSQGWDRGGTEAFF
many	TRBV6-1	TRBD1	TRBJ2-1	TGTGCCAGCAGTGAGCGACAGGGGTGGGATGAGCAGTTCTTC	CASSERQGWDEQFF
many	TRBV10-3	TRBD2	TRBJ2-2	TGTGCCATCAGCCCGGGACTAGCTGTGAGCGGGGAGCTGTTTTTT	CAISPGLAVSGELFF
many	TRBV2	TRBD1	TRBJ1-5	TGTGCCAGCAGTGAACAGACAGGGTATCAGCCCCAGCATTTT	CASSEQTGYQPQHF
many	TRBV12-3/TRBV12-4	TRBD1	TRBJ1-4	TGTGCCAGCATCCTAGCCGGGACAGATAATGAAAAACTGTTTTTT	CASILAGTDNEKLFF
few	TRBV2	TRBD2	TRBJ2-1	TGTGCCAGCAGGTCCCGGCTAGCGGCCTACAATGAGCAGTTCTTC	CASRSRLAAYNEQFF
many	TRBV19	.	TRBJ1-4	TGTGCCAGTAGTATTTTCACGGGACGGCAGAATGAAAAACTGTTTTTT	CASSIFTGRQNEKLFF
many	TRBV2	TRBD2	TRBJ2-1	TGTGCCAGCAGTCAGAGCGGGGGGGCGTACAATGAGCAGTTCTTC	CASSQSGGAYNEQFF
.	TRBV23-1	TRBD2	TRBJ2-1	TGCGACTCGGGAGGGCTAGCGGGAGCCAGCTCCTACAATGAGCAGTTCTTC	CDSGGLAGASSYNEQFF
many	TRBV3-1	TRBD2	TRBJ2-7	TGTGCCAGCACCTCCCGAGCGGGGTTTTACGAGCAGTACTTC	CASTSRAGFYEQYF
many	TRBV20-1	TRBD2	TRBJ2-1	TGCAGTGCTGTTAGCGGGGAGACATACAATGAGCAGTTCTTC	CSAVSGETYNEQFF
many	TRBV6-6	.	TRBJ1-5	TGTGCCAGCAGCCACGGGGGAGACCAGCATTTT	CASSHGGDQHF
.	TRBV7-3	.	TRBJ2-5	TGTGCCAGCAGCTTCGGTCCTGATGAGACCCAGTACTTC	CASSFGPDETQYF